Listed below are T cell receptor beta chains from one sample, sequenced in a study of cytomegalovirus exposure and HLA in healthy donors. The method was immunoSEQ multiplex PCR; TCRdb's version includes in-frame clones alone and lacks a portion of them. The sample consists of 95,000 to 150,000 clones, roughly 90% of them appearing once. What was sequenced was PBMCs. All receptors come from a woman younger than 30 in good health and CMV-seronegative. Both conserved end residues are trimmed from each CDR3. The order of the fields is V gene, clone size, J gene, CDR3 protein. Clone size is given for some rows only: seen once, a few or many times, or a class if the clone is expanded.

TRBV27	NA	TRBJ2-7	ASSLQGSEQY
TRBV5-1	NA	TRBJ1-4	ASSLGPGINEKLF
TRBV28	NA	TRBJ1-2	ASSLSRDGNYGYT
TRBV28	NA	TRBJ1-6	ASSSYPGPDSPLH
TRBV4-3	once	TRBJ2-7	ASSQDFGQGYEQY
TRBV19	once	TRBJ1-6	ASGTGTNSPLH
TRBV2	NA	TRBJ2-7	ASSITGYEQY
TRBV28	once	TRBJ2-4	ASRPSGSWNIQY
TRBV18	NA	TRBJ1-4	ASSPGQGGEKLF
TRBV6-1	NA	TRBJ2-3	ASSDRNPTDTQY
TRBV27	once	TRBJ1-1	ASSLYGGTEAF
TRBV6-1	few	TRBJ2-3	ASSEVAGGPDTQY
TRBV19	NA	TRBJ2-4	ASSNIAGADIQY
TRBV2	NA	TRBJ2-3	ASSDLGGGTDTQY
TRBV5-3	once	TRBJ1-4	ARSQQGPEKLF
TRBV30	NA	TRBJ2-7	AWIDRTGTSYEQY
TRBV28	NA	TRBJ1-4	ASISGSGKLF
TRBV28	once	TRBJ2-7	ASSFTGGPYEQY
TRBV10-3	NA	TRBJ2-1	AARRERLDEQF
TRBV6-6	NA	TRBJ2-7	ASSFQETYEQY
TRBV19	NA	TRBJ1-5	ASRKLGTLLNSNQPQH
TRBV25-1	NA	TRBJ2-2	ASRGSASGASGELF
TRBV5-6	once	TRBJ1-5	ASSLFAGNQPQH
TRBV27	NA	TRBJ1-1	ASSLAGRVTNTEAF
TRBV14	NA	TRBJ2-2	ASRTSGGSNTGELF
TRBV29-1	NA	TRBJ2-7	SVRGQVWVEQY
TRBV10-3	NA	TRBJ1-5	AISQTGNNQPQH
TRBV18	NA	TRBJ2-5	ASSPERQETQY
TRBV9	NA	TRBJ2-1	ASSPGGSGNLNEQF